These 8 T cell receptor beta chains were all obtained from the same sample, sequenced in a study of blood T cell repertoires in COVID-19. Here immunoSEQ multiplex PCR was the method, and the copy in TCRdb shows in-frame clones only, minus some. The table lists over 100,000 clones, 85% to 90% of them singletons. Material for sequencing was peripheral blood. The source is a man at least 80 years old with acute or convalescent COVID-19.

This rearrangement joins TRBV19 to TRBJ1-1; weak D call: TRBD1 (5 bases). Germline lookup yields CDR1 LNHDA and CDR2 SQIVND (reference sequence). The ends were cut back, 3 bases at V and 4 bases at J, with 12 bases in the middle. The CDR3 is 14 residues long. In nucleotides, the CDR3 is TGTGCCAGTAGTATTGCAGGGCTTGTCACTGAAGCTTTCTTT. It translates to CASSIAGLVTEAFF.

The chain employs TRBV14 and TRBJ2-7; tentative D call: TRBD1 (5 bases). CDR1 is SGHDN, CDR2 FVKESK, per germline. This CDR3 has 13 residues. V lost 1 base and J lost 9, with 13 bases in between. CDR3 nucleotide sequence: TGTGCCAGCAGCCAAGTACAGGCCTTTGGGCAGTACTTC. This encodes CASSQVQAFGQYF.

This chain links TRBV19 with TRBJ1-5; D possibly corresponds to TRBD1 (5 bases). The CDR3 sequence is 15 residues long. Germline CDR1 LNHDA, CDR2 SQIVND (reference sequence). V was clipped by 7 bases and J by 7 bases, with 20 bases between them. Here the CDR3 DNA reads TGTGCCAGTACCCCCTCTTCCAGGGCAAGCCAGCCCCAGCATTTT. This encodes CASTPSSRASQPQHF.

V usage is TRBV6-6 and J usage is TRBJ1-3, with a possible D match to TRBD1 (5 bases). CDR1 and CDR2 (germline): MNHNY, SVGAGI (reference sequence). V was trimmed by 5 bases and J by 3 bases, leaving 23 bases between them. The CDR3 runs to 18 residues. CDR3 loop: CASSPPQGGSGGGNTIYF. The CDR3 DNA reads TGTGCCAGCAGTCCTCCCCAGGGAGGCTCGGGAGGTGGAAACACCATATATTTT.

The rearrangement links TRBV12-5 to TRBJ1-2; TRBD1 might be the D (6 bases). The CDR3 has 14 amino acids. Germline V CDR1 and CDR2: LGHNT, FRNRAP. Trimming cost V 0 bases and J 7 bases, with 12 bases left between them. CDR3 coding DNA: TGTGCTAGTGGTTTGGTAACAGGGATTCGTGGCTACACCTTC. Protein product: CASGLVTGIRGYTF.

CDR3 in DNA: TGCGCCAGCACGCCGGGACAGGGTTCCATAGATACGCAGTATTTT. Translating gives CASTPGQGSIDTQYF. V and J are TRBV5-1 and TRBJ2-3; 9 bases are shared with TRBD1. The CDR3 is 15 amino acids. From germline, CDR1 is SGHRS and CDR2 YFSETQ. Unmatched junction bases numbered 10, after V lost 6 bases and J lost 5 bases.

This sequence joins TRBV6-5 and TRBJ1-2; tentative D call: TRBD1 (6 bases). The ends were cut back, 6 bases at V and 4 bases at J, with 18 bases in the middle. Germline V lookup: CDR1 MNHEY, CDR2 SVGAGI. CDR3 length: 15 amino acids. DNA for the CDR3: TGTGCCAGCAGCTCCCCCACTAGGGGGGGCTATGGCTACACCTTC. Its translation is CASSSPTRGGYGYTF.

The chain has TRBV7-9 and TRBJ2-1; D perhaps matches TRBD1 (5 bases). The V end lost 7 bases, the J end lost 4 bases, and 14 bases lay between the germline ends. CDR1 is SEHNR, CDR2 FQNEAQ, per germline (reference sequence). The CDR3 has 14 amino acids. The DNA for the CDR3 is TGTGCCAGCAACCGTGACAGCACTTACAATGAGCAGTTCTTC. Amino acids: CASNRDSTYNEQFF.